This is a list of T cell receptor beta chains from one sample in a study of blood T cells in healthy people across ages. TCRdb used MiXCR to reprocess the 5' RACE reads, holding one entry per CDR3 protein. The table lists 730,000 or so distinct CDR3 sequences, 40% to 50% of them singletons, with about 30% in the top ten. The sequenced material came from blood. Receptors originate from a man older than 75 in good health. The CDR3 runs from the conserved cysteine through the conserved F or W. The D gene is left open where the match is weak. Clone size appears in some rows only: once, few, many, or a class for an expanded clone.

v_call	j_call	clone_size	d_call	cdr3_nt	cdr3_aa
TRBV4-1	TRBJ1-2	many	-	TGCGCCAGCAGCCAAGAGAGAACGGCCTATGGCTACACCTTC	CASSQERTAYGYTF
TRBV7-2	TRBJ2-7	few	TRBD1	TGTGCCAGCAGCTTGGACAGGAATATCTACGAGCAGTACTTC	CASSLDRNIYEQYF
TRBV21-1	TRBJ2-7	few	-	TGTGCCAGCAGCAAAGATCGCCCCCGGGACAATAGCTACGAGCAGTACTTC	CASSKDRPRDNSYEQYF
TRBV21-1	TRBJ1-6	-	-	TGTGCCAGCAGCGAGAGGGGGCGAAGGATCCCCTATAATTCACCCCTCCACTTT	CASSERGRRIPYNSPLHF
TRBV7-6	TRBJ1-6	-	-	TGTGCCAGCAGCCCGGGGGAGCGTAATTCACCCCTCCACTTT	CASSPGERNSPLHF
TRBV27	TRBJ2-2	few	-	TGTGCCAGCAGTTGGGGACAATCGAACACCGGGGAGCTGTTTTTT	CASSWGQSNTGELFF
TRBV6-1	TRBJ2-5	-	TRBD2	TGTGCCAGCAGTACCGGGACTAGCGGGCTTCAAGAGACCCAGTACTTC	CASSTGTSGLQETQYF
TRBV11-2	TRBJ2-7	-	-	TGTGCCAGCAGCTTATGGAGGGGGCGGAACGAGCAGTACTTC	CASSLWRGRNEQYF
TRBV12-3/TRBV12-4	TRBJ2-5	few	-	TGTGCCAGCAGTTTAGCTTTGGGCAGGGCGGAACAAGAGACCCAGTACTTC	CASSLALGRAEQETQYF
TRBV2	TRBJ2-3	few	TRBD2	TGTGCCAGCAGTGAACGGGAGGGGCGCACAGATACGCAGTATTTT	CASSEREGRTDTQYF
TRBV4-2	TRBJ2-1	-	TRBD2	TGTGCCAGCAGCCAAGGTCTGGCTAGCGGGAGATTAGGGCCCTACAATGAGCAGTTCTTC	CASSQGLASGRLGPYNEQFF
TRBV7-2	TRBJ2-5	-	-	TGTGCCAGCAGCTTAGACGGGGGCCAGGGAGAGACCCAGTACTTC	CASSLDGGQGETQYF
TRBV29-1	TRBJ2-5	few	-	TGCAGCGTTGACTCGGGGGGCCGGGAGACCCAGTACTTC	CSVDSGGRETQYF
TRBV18	TRBJ2-5	few	TRBD1	TGTGCCAGCGCCGGGACAGTAAAAGAGACCCAGTACTTC	CASAGTVKETQYF
TRBV4-1	TRBJ2-6	-	-	TGCGCCAGCAGCCCTGCTCCGGGACAACCGTACTCTGGGGCCAACGTCCTGACTTTC	CASSPAPGQPYSGANVLTF
TRBV6-5	TRBJ2-5	-	TRBD2	TGTGCCAGCAGGCGGGGGGGCCTGACCGAGACCCAGTACTTC	CASRRGGLTETQYF
TRBV3-1	TRBJ2-3	-	-	TGTGCCAGCAGCCGAGATAGGGTGGATACGCAGTATTTT	CASSRDRVDTQYF
TRBV20-1	TRBJ2-7	few	-	TGCAGTGCTGACAGGAACATTGAGGACGAGCAGTACTTC	CSADRNIEDEQYF
TRBV3-1	TRBJ2-7	once	-	TGTGCCAGCAGCCAAGATCCTAAGTCCTACAATGAGCAGTACTTC	CASSQDPKSYNEQYF
TRBV3-1	TRBJ2-5	-	TRBD2	TGTGCCAGCAGCTTCAGCGGGATGAACAATGAGCAGTACTTC	CASSFSGMNNEQYF
TRBV30	TRBJ2-7	-	-	TGTGCCTGGAGCCTTACAGGGTCTAAGTACGAGCAGTACTTC	CAWSLTGSKYEQYF
TRBV4-3	TRBJ2-7	-	TRBD1	TGCGCCAGCAGCCGGACAGGAAGGAGCTTCTACGAGCAGTACTTC	CASSRTGRSFYEQYF
TRBV7-2	TRBJ1-2	-	TRBD1	TGTGCCAGCAGTGTGAGGGGACAGGGACGCGGCTACACCTTC	CASSVRGQGRGYTF
TRBV4-3	TRBJ2-1	-	-	TGCGCCAGCAGCTACAGGGAGCAGAGCTGGGATGAGCAGTTCTTC	CASSYREQSWDEQFF
TRBV24-1	TRBJ2-5	few	TRBD1	TGTGCCACCAGTGCGGGGACCACAGGGGACCCTAACCAAGAGACCCAGTACTTC	CATSAGTTGDPNQETQYF
TRBV20-1	TRBJ1-2	-	-	TGCAGTGCTAGGGGGCAGGGAGGGTACTATGGCTACACCTTC	CSARGQGGYYGYTF
TRBV29-1	TRBJ2-1	many	TRBD2	TGCAGCGCCGTCTCGTTAGCGGGAGCCCACAATGAGCAGTTCTTC	CSAVSLAGAHNEQFF
TRBV29-1	TRBJ2-2	few	-	TGCAGCGTCCGGACCGGGGGGAACACCGGGGAGCTGTTTTTT	CSVRTGGNTGELFF
TRBV28	TRBJ2-7	few	TRBD1	TGTGCCAGCAGTTCCCTCCGACAGGGTAGGACCTACGAGCAGTACTTC	CASSSLRQGRTYEQYF
TRBV20-1	TRBJ2-7	few	-	TGCAGTGCTAGAGACAGGGTTTCCCCCTACGAGCAGTACTTC	CSARDRVSPYEQYF
TRBV6-6	TRBJ1-4	once	TRBD1	TGTGCCAGCAGTTACGGAGCAGGGGGTAATGAAAAACTGTTTTTT	CASSYGAGGNEKLFF
TRBV18	TRBJ2-3	-	TRBD2	TGTGCCAGCTCACCACCCTTGGCTAGCGGGAAGACAGATACGCAGTATTTT	CASSPPLASGKTDTQYF
TRBV9	TRBJ2-6	once	-	TGTGCCAGCAGCGTACAGGCGGCTGGGGCCAACGTCCTGACTTTC	CASSVQAAGANVLTF
TRBV7-9	TRBJ2-7	-	-	TGTGCCAGCAGCCCCCCTTACACCGGGACTCCTGCCTACAATGAGCAGTACTTC	CASSPPYTGTPAYNEQYF
TRBV6-6	TRBJ2-7	-	-	TGTGCCAGCAGTTGGGGGGAGAACCTCTACAATGAGCAGTACTTC	CASSWGENLYNEQYF
TRBV28	TRBJ2-5	once	-	TGTGCCAGCAGTTTAGAAGGGTTGGTGTTGGAGACCCAGTACTTC	CASSLEGLVLETQYF
TRBV15	TRBJ2-1	once	-	TGTGCCACCAGCAGAGTACTACCCGGGAACAATGAGCAGTTCTTC	CATSRVLPGNNEQFF
TRBV18	TRBJ1-1	-	-	TGTGCCAGCTCGCCTCCCCTGGACAGGAACACTGAAGCTTTCTTT	CASSPPLDRNTEAFF
TRBV29-1	TRBJ2-3	-	-	TGCAGCGTTGCTGTGGGGGGGCGTGGCACAGATACGCAGTATTTT	CSVAVGGRGTDTQYF